These 8 T cell receptor beta chains originate from one sample sequenced in a study of T cell changes during pregnancy in multiple sclerosis. Some clones are missing from TCRdb's copy, which holds only in-frame ones; the method was immunoSEQ multiplex PCR. Found here are roughly 30,000 clones, approximately 92% of them singletons; the top ten hold 10% to 13%. Here the sequenced sample was CD8+ T cells from peripheral blood mononuclear cells, taken in the second trimester of pregnancy. All receptors derive from a female donor with multiple sclerosis, enrolled in a pregnancy study.

In DNA, the CDR3 is TGCGCCAGCAGCCTCGAACAGAGCTCCTATAATTCACCCCTCCACTTT. This gives the protein CASSLEQSSYNSPLHF. This chain joins TRBV4-1 and TRBJ1-6; D remains unclear. The germline V gene has CDR1 MGHRA and CDR2 YSYEKL. The CDR3 loop spans 16 amino acids. The V and J ends lost 4 bases and 0 bases respectively, with 10 bases between them.

The chain uses TRBV6-1 and TRBJ1-6, with unresolved D. The germline CDR1 and CDR2 sequences are MNHNS and SASEGT. Trimming shortened V by 1 base and J by 7 bases, and 17 bases separated the two germline ends. This CDR3 has 17 residues. DNA for the CDR3: TGTGCCAGCAGTGAAGAAGCCTCGCGGGGTCCCAATTCACCCCTCCACTTT. It translates to CASSEEASRGPNSPLHF.

This clone was seen just once. The gene calls are TRBV7-2 and TRBJ2-2; 12 bases map to TRBD2. After removal of 5 bases from V and 9 bases from J, the junction contained 7 bases not matched to a gene. Germline-derived CDR1 and CDR2 are SGHTA and FQGNSA. The CDR3 contains 15 residues. CDR3 sequence reads: CASSPRLAGVRELFF. In DNA, the CDR3 is TGTGCCAGCAGCCCACGACTAGCGGGGGTCCGGGAGCTGTTTTTT.

This clone has a single count. The CDR3: CASSVDRVGSTEAFF. For the CDR3, the DNA is TGTGCCAGCAGTGTAGACAGGGTTGGGAGCACTGAAGCTTTCTTT. The genes are TRBV2 and TRBJ1-1; TRBD1 aligns across 7 bases. The CDR3 is 15 residues long. V gave up 4 bases and J gave up 4 bases; unmatched junction bases: 9. The germline CDR1 and CDR2 sequences are SNHLY and FYNNEI. Complete variable domain (other parts from reference TRBV2 and TRBJ1-1): EPEVTQTPSHQVTQMGQEVILRCVPISNHLYFYWYRQILGQKVEFLVSFYNNEISEKSEIFDDQFSVERPDGSNFTLKIRSTKLEDSAMYFCASSVDRVGSTEAFFGQGTRLTVV.

The chain employs TRBV7-9 and TRBJ2-2; TRBD1 matches at 10 bases. With 6 bases clipped from V and 2 bases from J, the junction kept 3 bases outside the gene matches. The germline CDR1 and CDR2 sequences are SEHNR and FQNEAQ (reference sequence). The CDR3 extends over 15 amino acids. CDR3 sequence: CASRWDRGNTGELFF. CDR3 bases: TGTGCCAGCAGATGGGACAGGGGTAACACCGGGGAGCTGTTTTTT.

The J gene is TRBJ1-1, the V gene TRBV5-1; perhaps TRBD1 as D (6 bases). The V gene's germline CDR1 is SGHRS and CDR2 YFSETQ. The CDR3 has 15 residues. Deletions cut 0 bases from V and 3 bases from J, with 12 bases between. Written as DNA, the CDR3 is TGCGCCAGCAGCTTGGTACAGGGAGCGGACACTGAAGCTTTCTTT. Protein: CASSLVQGADTEAFF.

This chain uses TRBV7-6 with TRBJ2-3; 8 nucleotides match TRBD2. The junction had 10 bases not matched to a gene; V was cut back by 5 bases and J by 6 bases. This CDR3 spans 15 amino acids. Germline-derived CDR1 and CDR2 are SGHVS and FNYEAQ. CDR3 loop: CASSALAVPGDTQYF. The CDR3 coding sequence is TGTGCCAGCAGCGCACTAGCGGTTCCGGGGGATACGCAGTATTTT. Supplemented by reference TRBV7-6 and TRBJ2-3, the full variable domain reads GAGVSQSPRYKVTKRGQDVALRCDPISGHVSLYWYRQALGQGPEFLTYFNYEAQQDKSGLPNDRFSAERPEGSISTLTIQRTEQRDSAMYRCASSALAVPGDTQYFGPGTRLTVL.

The rearrangement uses TRBV27 and TRBJ2-5; D is perhaps TRBD2 (5 bases). The CDR3 consists of 14 residues. Germline V gene data show CDR1 as MNHEY and CDR2 as SMNVEV (reference sequence). The V and J ends lost 5 bases and 1 base respectively, with 11 bases between them. CDR3 region: CASSQTSGQETQYF. Here the CDR3 DNA reads TGTGCCAGCAGTCAGACCAGCGGCCAAGAGACCCAGTACTTC.